A selection of T cell receptor beta chains follows, all from one sample in a study of T cells after yellow fever vaccination. MiXCR, run by TCRdb on the 5' RACE reads, gives a single entry per CDR3 protein. The table lists approximately 74,000 distinct CDR3 sequences, roughly 6.9% of them singletons, with 30% to 45% in the top ten. The sequenced sample was CD8+ T cells sorted from PBMCs, obtained 5 to 6 days after the first yellow fever vaccination. Source of these receptors: a man younger than 35 who received the YFV17D yellow fever vaccine. Each CDR3 is given without its conserved first and last residue. Each record gives: J gene, V gene, CDR3 protein.

>TRBJ2-1|TRBV7-9
ASSSVLSYNEQF
>TRBJ1-2|TRBV6-2/TRBV6-3
ASGVYGYT
>TRBJ1-4|TRBV19
ASWDRKEKLF
>TRBJ2-3|TRBV27
ASSLLAGGSTDTQY
>TRBJ2-5|TRBV24-1
ATSDFQGGPQETQY
>TRBJ1-4|TRBV20-1
SAPDLEETNEKLF
>TRBJ2-3|TRBV4-1
ASSQGVSSSTDTQY
>TRBJ2-1|TRBV29-1
SVGQGTYNEQF
>TRBJ2-7|TRBV7-6
ASSLGTQTYEQY
>TRBJ2-2|TRBV4-3
ASSPGLAGTGELF
>TRBJ2-3|TRBV20-1
SAGSPDRATTDTQY
>TRBJ2-2|TRBV28
ASFRYGKNTGELF
>TRBJ1-1|TRBV4-3
ASSQLDGHENTEAF
>TRBJ2-1|TRBV11-2
ASSLGVYRTDNEQF
>TRBJ1-1|TRBV12-3/TRBV12-4
ASRGLSVTEAF
>TRBJ2-5|TRBV7-9
ASSLYGGDGETQY
>TRBJ2-3|TRBV27
ASSSSGERSDTQY
>TRBJ1-5|TRBV5-5
ASSLLQPYSNQPQH
>TRBJ1-5|TRBV7-9
ASSRDSNNQPQH
>TRBJ2-1|TRBV7-2
ASSHGLAGNNEQF
>TRBJ2-1|TRBV4-1
ASSSGLAGNEQF
>TRBJ1-2|TRBV5-5
ASSFYLSGANYGYT